The 5 T cell receptor beta chains given below trace back to one sample, sequenced in a study of CD8 T cells in ankylosing spondylitis. TCRdb reprocessed the 5' RACE reads with MiXCR, giving one entry per CDR3 protein. Of tens of thousands of distinct CDR3 sequences in the sample, around a tenth were seen once. Sequencing was performed on blood, either unsorted or a sorted T cell fraction (not recorded which). The origin of the receptors is a male donor with ankylosing spondylitis or in good health (not recorded which).

This clonotype was detected many times. V gene TRBV28 combines with J gene TRBJ2-2; 9 bases fit TRBD1. Germline values: CDR1 MDHEN, CDR2 SYDVKM. CDR3 length equals 17 residues. The ends lost 5 bases at V and 1 base at J; junction bases unmatched: 8. CDR3 coding DNA: TGTGCCAGCAGTCCCGCGTTGGGACAGGGGAACACCGGGGAGCTGTTTTTT. Translating it yields CASSPALGQGNTGELFF. Full variable domain (outside the CDR3, taken from reference TRBV28 and TRBJ2-2): DVKVTQSSRYLVKRTGEKVFLECVQDMDHENMFWYRQDPGLGLRLIYFSYDVKMKEKGDIPEGYSVSREKKERFSLILESASTNQTSMYLCASSPALGQGNTGELFFGEGSRLTVL.

This clonotype was seen many times. The CDR3, as DNA: TGCAGTGCCGGGGCTAGCGGGAGTCGGTACAATGAGCAGTTCTTC. Translated: CSAGASGSRYNEQFF. This sequence joins TRBV20-1 and TRBJ2-1; 10 bases align to TRBD2. The CDR3 runs to 15 residues. Trimming at V came to 6 bases and at J to 4 bases, leaving 9 bases not matched to a gene. CDR1 and CDR2 from the germline V gene are DFQATT and SNEGSKA (reference sequence).

This clonotype was counted ten times or more. The genes are TRBV9 and TRBJ2-3, with TRBD1 matching 8 bases. V shed 3 bases, J shed 5 bases, and the junction held 5 bases outside the gene matches. Germline V CDR1 and CDR2: SGDLS, YYNGEE. The CDR3 extends over 14 amino acids. The CDR3 is CASSGSGGRDTQYF. The CDR3 nucleotides read TGTGCCAGCAGCGGCTCAGGGGGCAGAGATACGCAGTATTTT.

This clonotype has at least ten counts. This rearrangement joins TRBV3-1 to TRBJ1-1; D might be TRBD1 (5 bases). The CDR3 totals 12 residues. Germline assignment: CDR1 LGHDT and CDR2 YNNKEL (reference sequence). Trimming took off 4 bases at V and 8 bases at J, with 11 bases between the two ends. The CDR3 DNA sequence: TGTGCCAGCAGCCCCATGTGGGGGGAAGCTTTCTTT. Its protein product is CASSPMWGEAFF.

This clonotype came up many times. The chain employs TRBV6-2 or TRBV6-3 and TRBJ2-7, with TRBD1 as a possible D gene (6 bases). The germline CDR1 and CDR2 sequences are MNHEY and SVGEGT. This CDR3 contains 14 residues. V lost 4 bases and J 2 bases, leaving 12 bases between the germline ends. The CDR3 DNA reads TGTGCCAGCAGTTTTGGCAGGGGACCCTACGAGCAGTACTTC. As protein: CASSFGRGPYEQYF.